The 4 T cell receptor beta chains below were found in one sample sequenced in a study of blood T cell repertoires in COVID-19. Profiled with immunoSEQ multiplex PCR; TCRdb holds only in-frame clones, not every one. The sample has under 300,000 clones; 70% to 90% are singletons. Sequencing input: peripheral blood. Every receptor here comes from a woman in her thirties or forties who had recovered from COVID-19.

The CDR3 loop is CASSPRQGTGYNSPLHF. As DNA, the CDR3 is TGTGCCAGCAGCCCTCGTCAGGGGACCGGCTATAATTCACCCCTCCACTTT. The genes are TRBV9 and TRBJ1-6; D is perhaps TRBD1 (6 bases). V lost 4 bases and J lost 3, with 17 bases in between. CDR3 length equals 17 residues. CDR1 is SGDLS, CDR2 YYNGEE, per germline.

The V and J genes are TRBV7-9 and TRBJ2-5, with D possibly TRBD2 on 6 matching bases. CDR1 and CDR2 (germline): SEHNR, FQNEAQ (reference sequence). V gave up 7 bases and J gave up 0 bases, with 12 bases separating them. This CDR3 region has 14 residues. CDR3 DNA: TGTGCCAGCATGGGACTCCAGTACCAAGAGACCCAGTACTTC. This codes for CASMGLQYQETQYF.

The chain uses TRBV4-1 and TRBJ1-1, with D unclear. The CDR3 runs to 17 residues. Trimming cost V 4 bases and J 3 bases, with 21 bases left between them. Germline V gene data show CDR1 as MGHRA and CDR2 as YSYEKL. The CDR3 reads CASSPGSRIWAHTEAFF. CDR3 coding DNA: TGCGCCAGCAGCCCGGGATCGAGGATCTGGGCGCACACTGAAGCTTTCTTT.

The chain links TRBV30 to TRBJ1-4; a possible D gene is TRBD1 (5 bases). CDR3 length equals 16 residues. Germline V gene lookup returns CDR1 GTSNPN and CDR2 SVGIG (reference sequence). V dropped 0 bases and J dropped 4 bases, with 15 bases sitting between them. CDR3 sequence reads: CAWSVLGAAHNEKLFF. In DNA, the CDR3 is TGTGCCTGGAGTGTACTTGGGGCAGCACATAATGAAAAACTGTTTTTT.